One sample yielded the 30 T cell receptor beta chains listed below, sequenced in a study of technical replicates of blood from a few donors. This table comes from immunoSEQ multiplex PCR, and its TCRdb copy is limited to in-frame clones, with some not included. The data show about 8,000 clones, around 90% seen once. The sequenced material came from PBMCs. Source of these receptors: a human donor in good health.

The gene calls are TRBV2 and TRBJ1-1, with 7 bases aligning to TRBD1. The ends lost 11 bases at V and 1 base at J; junction bases unmatched: 10. The CDR3 is 14 amino acids. CDR1 is SNHLY and CDR2 is FYNNEI in the germline V gene. The CDR3 nucleotides read TGTGCCTCCGCGGAACAGGGGTGGAACACTGAAGCTTTCTTT. As protein: CASAEQGWNTEAFF.

This rearrangement joins TRBV7-2 to TRBJ1-5, with D tentatively TRBD1 (5 bases). This CDR3 has 16 amino acids. Trimming cost V 4 bases and J 6 bases, with 19 bases left between them. CDR1 is SGHTA and CDR2 is FQGNSA in the germline V gene. The CDR3 reads CASSSGSRGTGQPQHF. The CDR3 nucleotides are TGTGCCAGCAGCTCGGGAAGTCGGGGGACGGGTCAGCCCCAGCATTTT. The variable domain in full, completed from reference TRBV7-2 and TRBJ1-5, reads GAGVSQSPSNKVTEKGKDVELRCDPISGHTALYWYRQSLGQGLEFLIYFQGNSAPDKSGLPSDRFSAERTGGSVSTLTIQRTQQEDSAVYLCASSSGSRGTGQPQHFGDGTRLSIL.

This rearrangement joins TRBV5-6 to TRBJ2-7; 10 positions match TRBD1. The V gene's germline CDR1 is SGHDT and CDR2 YYEEEE. The CDR3 spans 15 residues. With V trimmed by 0 bases and J by 6 bases, 6 bases remained unmatched. CDR3 sequence reads: CASSLVGTGVSEQYF. CDR3 nucleotide sequence: TGTGCCAGCAGCTTGGTAGGGACAGGGGTGAGCGAGCAGTACTTC.

The chain links TRBV5-1 to TRBJ2-7; 11 bases fit TRBD1. The CDR3 is made up of 15 amino acids. The germline V gene has CDR1 SGHRS and CDR2 YFSETQ. With V trimmed by 4 bases and J by 1 base, 4 bases remained unmatched. This CDR3 is CASSQGQGASYEQYF. The CDR3, as DNA: TGCGCCAGCAGCCAAGGACAGGGGGCGTCCTACGAGCAGTACTTC.

The chain joins TRBV9 to TRBJ2-5, with TRBD2 matching 7 bases. With V trimmed by 0 bases and J by 5 bases, 10 bases remained unmatched. This CDR3 has 16 amino acids. Germline V gene sequence: CDR1 SGDLS, CDR2 YYNGEE. The CDR3 sequence is CASSVAGAGVEETQYF. The CDR3 DNA follows: TGTGCCAGCAGCGTAGCGGGTGCGGGAGTCGAGGAGACCCAGTACTTC.

This chain links TRBV19 with TRBJ2-7; D might be TRBD2 (5 bases). In germline, CDR1 is LNHDA, CDR2 SQIVND (reference sequence). V lost 4 bases to trimming and J lost 1 base, with 11 bases between them. The length of the CDR3 is 14 residues. CDR3 nucleotides: TGTGCCAGTAGTACCGGACTTGTGTCCTACGAGCAGTACTTC. Its translation is CASSTGLVSYEQYF. Drawing the rest from reference TRBV19 and TRBJ2-7, the complete variable domain is DGGITQSPKYLFRKEGQNVTLSCEQNLNHDAMYWYRQDPGQGLRLIYYSQIVNDFQKGDIAEGYSVSREKKESFPLTVTSAQKNPTAFYLCASSTGLVSYEQYFGPGTRLTVT.

V usage is TRBV19 and J usage is TRBJ2-7; 10 bases agree with TRBD1. Germline trimming cut 5 bases from V and 6 bases from J; bases unmatched to any gene: 7. Germline V gene sequence: CDR1 LNHDA, CDR2 SQIVND (reference sequence). This CDR3 has 14 amino acids. CDR3: CASSADRGRVEQYF. The CDR3 DNA is TGTGCCAGTAGTGCCGACAGGGGGCGGGTCGAGCAGTACTTC.

This chain links TRBV6-5 with TRBJ2-7; tentatively, D is TRBD1 (5 bases). From germline, CDR1 is MNHEY and CDR2 SVGAGI. The CDR3 consists of 15 residues. V dropped 7 bases and J dropped 1 base, with 17 bases sitting between them. The DNA for the CDR3 is TGTGCCAGCACTAATCGGGCAGGGTCTTCCTACGAGCAGTACTTC. Translating gives CASTNRAGSSYEQYF.

The CDR3 DNA is TGTGCCAGCACCGAGGGTTACTCTGGAAACACCATATATTTT. This codes for CASTEGYSGNTIYF. This chain joins TRBV7-8 and TRBJ1-3; D uncertain. This CDR3 spans 14 amino acids. V shed 7 bases and J shed 0 bases, with 10 bases lying between them. CDR1 SGHVS and CDR2 FQNEAQ come from the germline V gene. The full variable domain, in which reference TRBV7-8 and TRBJ1-3 provide the parts outside the CDR3, is GAGVSQSPRYKVAKRGQDVALRCDPISGHVSLFWYQQALGQGPEFLTYFQNEAQLDKSGLPSDRFFAERPEGSVSTLKIQRTQQEDSAVYLCASTEGYSGNTIYFGEGSWLTVV.

J is TRBJ2-2 and V is TRBV6-5; 7 bases line up with TRBD1. CDR1 is MNHEY and CDR2 is SVGAGI in the germline V gene. Losses at the gene ends were 4 bases for V and 5 bases for J; bases not matched to a gene: 4. CDR3 length equals 14 residues. DNA for the CDR3: TGTGCCAGCAGTTCTGGACAGGTGACCGGGGAGCTGTTTTTT. The encoded protein is CASSSGQVTGELFF.

This chain joins TRBV11-2 and TRBJ2-7; D gene uncertain. The CDR3 consists of 14 residues. V lost 1 base, J lost 2 bases, and 9 bases lay in between. The germline V gene has CDR1 SGHAT and CDR2 FQNNGV. DNA of the CDR3: TGTGCCAGCAGCTTAGTTCACAGCACCTACGAGCAGTACTTC. Amino acid sequence: CASSLVHSTYEQYF.

The V and J genes are TRBV5-6 and TRBJ2-7; D may be TRBD1 (6 bases). The CDR3 totals 15 residues. Germline loops: CDR1 SGHDT, CDR2 YYEEEE. V was clipped by 1 base and J by 2 bases, with 13 bases between them. As DNA, the CDR3 is TGTGCCAGCAGCTTGCCCGGGACACCAGCCTACGAGCAGTACTTC. Translated: CASSLPGTPAYEQYF. Complete variable domain (other parts from reference TRBV5-6 and TRBJ2-7): DAGVTQSPTHLIKTRGQQVTLRCSPKSGHDTVSWYQQALGQGPQFIFQYYEEEERQRGNFPDRFSGHQFPNYSSELNVNALLLGDSALYLCASSLPGTPAYEQYFGPGTRLTVT.

This chain links TRBV29-1 with TRBJ2-7, with D maybe TRBD1 (6 bases). The length of the CDR3 is 13 residues. Trimming pared 5 bases from V and 4 bases from J, leaving 15 bases between. Germline CDR1 SQVTM, CDR2 ANQGSEA. In nucleotides, the CDR3 is TGCAGCGTTCTCACAGGGTCTTTATACGAGCAGTACTTC. Its protein product is CSVLTGSLYEQYF.

The rearrangement links TRBV5-1 to TRBJ2-3, with 8 nucleotides matching TRBD2. The CDR3 spans 16 residues. Trimming removed 5 bases from V and 0 bases from J; junction bases left unmatched: 8. Germline CDR1 is SGHRS and CDR2 is YFSETQ. CDR3 amino acids: CASRDLAGTSTDTQYF. Here the CDR3 DNA reads TGCGCCAGCAGGGATTTAGCGGGAACTAGCACAGATACGCAGTATTTT.

V and J are TRBV6-1 and TRBJ2-7; D gene uncertain. Trimming stripped 3 bases from V and 4 bases from J, with 4 bases between. There are 11 residues in the CDR3. Germline V lookup: CDR1 MNHNS, CDR2 SASEGT. CDR3 DNA sequence: TGTGCCAGCAGTGATCCTTACGAGCAGTACTTC. Translated: CASSDPYEQYF.

This clone has more than one count but fewer than ten. The V and J genes are TRBV4-2 and TRBJ2-5; D is ambiguous. This CDR3 has 13 residues. The germline V and J ends were trimmed by 4 bases and 2 bases, with 8 bases remaining between them. Germline lookup yields CDR1 LGHNA and CDR2 YNFKEQ. The CDR3, as DNA: TGTGCCAGCAGCCCACAGAGTCAAGAGACCCAGTACTTC. It yields the protein CASSPQSQETQYF.

In DNA form, the CDR3 reads TGTGCCAGTACCCTCCCGGGAGAAGGACGCACTGAAGCTTTCTTT. This translates into CASTLPGEGRTEAFF. The chain recombines TRBV19 with TRBJ1-1; D not resolved. Trimming cost V 7 bases and J 4 bases, with 19 bases left between them. The germline V gene has CDR1 LNHDA and CDR2 SQIVND (reference sequence). The CDR3 runs to 15 residues.

V usage is TRBV5-1 and J usage is TRBJ2-4; possibly TRBD1 for D (5 bases). This CDR3 has 13 amino acids. V lost 2 bases to trimming and J lost 8 bases, with 11 bases between them. Germline V CDR1 and CDR2: SGHRS, YFSETQ. The CDR3 region is CASSLQVEDIQYF. The CDR3 DNA reads TGCGCCAGCAGCTTACAGGTTGAGGACATTCAGTACTTC.

In its sample, this clone was seen a few times. The chain joins TRBV5-1 to TRBJ1-1, with D unclear. There are 14 residues in the CDR3. V was pared by 2 bases and J by 0 bases, with 8 bases between. Germline values: CDR1 SGHRS, CDR2 YFSETQ. For the CDR3, the DNA is TGCGCCAGCAGCTTAGGTAGCTTGAACACTGAAGCTTTCTTT. This translates into CASSLGSLNTEAFF.

V and J are TRBV6-5 and TRBJ2-7; D is perhaps TRBD1 (6 bases). CDR3 length: 14 amino acids. V was cut by 6 bases and J by 1 base, with 13 bases left in between. Per germline, CDR1 MNHEY and CDR2 SVGAGI. The DNA for the CDR3 is TGTGCCAGCAGCCCGACAGGTATGTCCTACGAGCAGTACTTC. It yields the protein CASSPTGMSYEQYF.

The gene calls are TRBV6-5 and TRBJ2-5; a weak D match, TRBD2 (5 bases). CDR1 and CDR2 (germline): MNHEY, SVGAGI. The CDR3 loop spans 16 amino acids. V lost 0 bases, J lost 5 bases, and 16 bases lay in between. The CDR3 loop is CASSYSSNAGMETQYF. In nucleotides, the CDR3 is TGTGCCAGCAGTTACTCGAGTAATGCCGGGATGGAGACCCAGTACTTC.

This chain uses TRBV11-2 with TRBJ2-3, with 8 bases fitting TRBD1. The CDR3 is 14 amino acids. Trimming took 5 bases from V and 4 from J; bases not matched to a gene: 5. Germline assignment: CDR1 SGHAT and CDR2 FQNNGV. CDR3: CASSLRTGPDTQYF. CDR3 in DNA: TGTGCCAGCAGCCTCCGGACAGGGCCAGATACGCAGTATTTT.

The rearrangement links TRBV30 to TRBJ2-6; D is unclear. The V end lost 0 bases, the J end lost 2 bases, and 8 bases lay between the germline ends. Germline V gene data show CDR1 as GTSNPN and CDR2 as SVGIG (reference sequence). CDR3 size: 15 residues. In DNA form, the CDR3 reads TGTGCCTGGAGTGTAACCGGTGCTGGGGCCAACGTCCTGACTTTC. Translation: CAWSVTGAGANVLTF.

This clone was recorded a few times. The chain carries TRBV5-4 and TRBJ2-5; D perhaps matches TRBD1 (5 bases). Germline CDR1 is SGHNT and CDR2 is YYREEE (reference sequence). Deletions cut 0 bases from V and 7 bases from J, with 10 bases between. There are 13 residues in the CDR3. The CDR3: CASSLERQGTQYF. The DNA for the CDR3 is TGTGCCAGCAGCTTGGAGCGTCAGGGGACCCAGTACTTC.

The CDR3 DNA reads TGCGCCAGCAGCTTGCTAGGTGCAACTAATGAAAAACTGTTTTTT. Translated, it gives CASSLLGATNEKLFF. The rearrangement links TRBV5-1 to TRBJ1-4; D gene unclear. Germline values: CDR1 SGHRS, CDR2 YFSETQ. V lost 1 base and J lost 0, with 7 bases in between. The CDR3 contains 15 residues.

This chain links TRBV5-1 with TRBJ2-5; no firm D call. This CDR3 has 11 residues. CDR1 SGHRS and CDR2 YFSETQ come from the germline V gene. V was shortened by 5 bases and J by 4 bases, with 6 bases between the two germline ends. In nucleotides, the CDR3 is TGCGCCAGCAGTGCGGCAGAGACCCAGTACTTC. This encodes CASSAAETQYF.

The V and J genes are TRBV7-3 and TRBJ2-3, with 9 positions matching TRBD1. V shed 2 bases and J 2 bases; nucleotides not matched to a gene: 14. The CDR3 runs 19 residues. Per the germline V gene, CDR1 is SGHTA and CDR2 is FQGTGA. CDR3 protein: CASSLVPAPGQGPTDTQYF. As DNA, the CDR3 is TGTGCCAGCAGCTTAGTCCCAGCCCCGGGACAGGGTCCCACAGATACGCAGTATTTT.

This chain links TRBV20-1 with TRBJ2-5; possibly TRBD1 for D (6 bases). Germline CDR1 is DFQATT and CDR2 is SNEGSKA (reference sequence). This CDR3 is 10 amino acids long. In nucleotides, the CDR3 is TGCTGTACAGGGAAAGAGACCCAGTACTTC. Amino acids: CCTGKETQYF.

V is TRBV7-8 and J is TRBJ1-5; D is unresolved. With 5 bases removed from V and 6 bases from J, the gap between germline ends came to 17 bases. The CDR3 consists of 15 residues. CDR1 and CDR2 from the germline V gene are SGHVS and FQNEAQ. CDR3: CASSPGRVRGQPQHF. The CDR3 bases are TGTGCCAGCAGCCCTGGGAGGGTCCGGGGTCAGCCCCAGCATTTT.

The chain has TRBV20-1 and TRBJ1-1; 9 bases are a match to TRBD1. The trim removed 5 bases at V and 8 bases at J, leaving 3 bases unmatched. The CDR3 extends over 11 amino acids. Looked up from germline, CDR1 is DFQATT and CDR2 is SNEGSKA (reference sequence). Here the CDR3 DNA reads TGCAGTGCTTTAGGGACAGGGGAAGCTTTCTTT. It translates to CSALGTGEAFF.